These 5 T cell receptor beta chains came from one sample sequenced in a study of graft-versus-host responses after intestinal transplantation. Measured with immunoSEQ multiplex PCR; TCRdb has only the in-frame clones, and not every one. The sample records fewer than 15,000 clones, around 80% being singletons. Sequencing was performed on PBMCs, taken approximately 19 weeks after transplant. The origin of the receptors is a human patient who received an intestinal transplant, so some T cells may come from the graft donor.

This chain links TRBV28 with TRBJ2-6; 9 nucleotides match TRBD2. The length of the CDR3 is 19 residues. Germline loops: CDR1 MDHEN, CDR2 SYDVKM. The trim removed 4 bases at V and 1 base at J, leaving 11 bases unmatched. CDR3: CASSSPLSGSSSGANVLTF. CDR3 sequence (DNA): TGTGCCAGCAGTTCCCCCCTTAGCGGGAGCAGTTCTGGGGCCAACGTCCTGACTTTC.

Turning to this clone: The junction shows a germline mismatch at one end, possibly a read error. CDR3 protein: CASGQEEGSGANVLTF. In nucleotides, the CDR3 is TGCGCCAGCGGCCAAGAGGAGGGATCTGGGGCTAACGTCCTGACTTTC. The chain employs TRBV4-3 and TRBJ2-6, with a weak D call TRBD2 (6 bases). Looked up from germline, CDR1 is LGHNA and CDR2 is YSLEER. CDR3 length equals 16 residues.

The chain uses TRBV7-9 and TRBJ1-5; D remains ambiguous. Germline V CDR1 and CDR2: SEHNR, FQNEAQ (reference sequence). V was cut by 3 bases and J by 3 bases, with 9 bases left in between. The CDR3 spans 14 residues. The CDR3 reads CASSLAGLNQPQHF. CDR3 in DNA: TGTGCCAGCAGCTTGGCCGGACTCAATCAGCCCCAGCATTTT.

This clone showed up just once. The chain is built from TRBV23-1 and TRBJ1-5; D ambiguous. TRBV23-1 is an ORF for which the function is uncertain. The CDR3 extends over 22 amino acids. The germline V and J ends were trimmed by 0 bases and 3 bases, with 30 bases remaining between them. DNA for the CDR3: TGCGCCAGCAGTCAATCGGTTCCAAGGACCTTTAGGATGTCATGGGACAATCAGCCCCAGCATTTT. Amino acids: CASSQSVPRTFRMSWDNQPQHF.

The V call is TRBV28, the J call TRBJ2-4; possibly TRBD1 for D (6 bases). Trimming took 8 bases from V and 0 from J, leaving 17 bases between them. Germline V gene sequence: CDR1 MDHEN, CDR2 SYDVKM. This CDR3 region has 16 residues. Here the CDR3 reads CASPPSVGAAKNIQYF. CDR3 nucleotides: TGTGCCAGCCCCCCGAGTGTGGGGGCAGCCAAAAACATTCAGTACTTC.